These 28 T cell receptor beta chains came from one sample sequenced in a study of shared clonotypes between healthy human individuals. This table comes from immunoSEQ multiplex PCR, and its TCRdb copy is limited to in-frame clones, with some not included. The table has about 230,000 clones, about 69% seen once. Sequencing was done on a sample of memory CD4+ T cells sorted from blood. Subset specified: CD45RA-negative fraction. Receptor source: a young man in good health.

This chain connects TRBV9 to TRBJ2-2, with D tentatively TRBD1 or TRBD2 (6 bases each). V lost 3 bases to trimming and J lost 5 bases, with 20 bases between them. The CDR3 runs to 17 residues. Germline values: CDR1 SGDLS, CDR2 YYNGEE. CDR3 sequence: CASSGPEGGRETGELFF. CDR3 nucleotides: TGTGCCAGCAGCGGACCAGAGGGGGGCCGCGAAACCGGGGAGCTGTTTTTT.

This chain uses TRBV7-2 with TRBJ2-5; 7 positions agree with TRBD1. Trimming took 2 bases from V and 3 from J; bases not matched to a gene: 6. Germline V gene sequence: CDR1 SGHTA, CDR2 FQGNSA. The CDR3 is 15 amino acids. CDR3 region: CASSLRSDREETQYF. The CDR3 DNA sequence: TGTGCCAGCAGCTTAAGAAGTGACAGGGAAGAGACCCAGTACTTC.

This clone was seen a handful of times. The chain combines TRBV4-1 with TRBJ1-2; 9 bases line up with TRBD1. CDR1 is MGHRA and CDR2 is YSYEKL in the germline V gene. V lost 2 bases, J lost 4 bases, and 8 bases stayed unmatched. The CDR3 length is 16 residues. The DNA of the CDR3 is TGCGCCAGCAGCCAAAATACAGGGGGCATCGGCTATGGCTACACCTTC. Translated: CASSQNTGGIGYGYTF.

The DNA for the CDR3 is TGTGCCAGCAGCCTCACCATATTCGAGCAGTACTTC. Protein product: CASSLTIFEQYF. This sequence joins TRBV7-2 and TRBJ2-7; D not certain. The CDR3 extends over 12 amino acids. Germline V lookup: CDR1 SGHTA, CDR2 FQGNSA. Trimming removed 5 bases from V and 6 bases from J, with 11 bases in between. Filled out from reference TRBV7-2 and TRBJ2-7, the complete variable domain reads GAGVSQSPSNKVTEKGKDVELRCDPISGHTALYWYRQSLGQGLEFLIYFQGNSAPDKSGLPSDRFSAERTGGSVSTLTIQRTQQEDSAVYLCASSLTIFEQYFGPGTRLTVT.

The rearrangement uses TRBV11-1 and TRBJ2-3; the match to TRBD2 covers 14 bases. Germline V gene sequence: CDR1 SGHAT, CDR2 FQDESV (reference sequence). With 5 bases clipped from V and 10 bases from J, the junction kept 5 bases outside the gene matches. CDR3 length equals 14 residues. CDR3: CASSHGTSGRAQYF. CDR3 bases: TGTGCCAGCAGCCACGGGACTAGCGGGAGAGCGCAGTATTTT. Full variable domain (rest looked up from reference TRBV11-1 and TRBJ2-3): EAEVAQSPRYKITEKSQAVAFWCDPISGHATLYWYRQILGQGPELLVQFQDESVVDDSQLPKDRFSAERLKGVDSTLKIQPAELGDSAMYLCASSHGTSGRAQYFGPGTRLTVL.

The CDR3 loop is CASSIGTPGTYGYTF. CDR3 coding DNA: TGTGCCAGCAGCATCGGGACTCCCGGCACCTATGGCTACACCTTC. This rearrangement joins TRBV28 to TRBJ1-2; D may be TRBD1 (5 bases). Between the trimmed V and J ends, which lost 6 bases and 4 bases, there was a span of 18 bases. The CDR3 is made up of 15 amino acids. Per the germline V gene, CDR1 is MDHEN and CDR2 is SYDVKM.

This chain uses TRBV7-2 with TRBJ2-2, with D tentatively TRBD2 (6 bases). Trimming pared 6 bases from V and 0 bases from J, leaving 8 bases between. CDR1 and CDR2 from the germline V gene are SGHTA and FQGNSA. The CDR3 is 14 residues long. The CDR3 loop reads CASRDYTNTGELFF. CDR3 sequence (DNA): TGTGCCAGCAGGGACTACACGAACACCGGGGAGCTGTTTTTT.

The J gene is TRBJ1-2, the V gene TRBV10-3, with a weak D call TRBD1 (6 bases). Trimming pared 9 bases from V and 2 bases from J, leaving 31 bases between. In germline, CDR1 is ENHRY, CDR2 SYGVKD. This CDR3 has 19 amino acids. Written as DNA, the CDR3 is TGTGCCATAGCTCCAGGGGAGCCCTACCTCCTCACCCAGAACTATGGCTACACCTTC. Its protein is CAIAPGEPYLLTQNYGYTF.

This clone has a single count. The CDR3 DNA follows: TGTGCCAGCAGCCCCGGCGCGAGCTCCTACAATGAGCAGTTCTTC. Translated, it gives CASSPGASSYNEQFF. The chain links TRBV11-3 to TRBJ2-1; D unresolved. Per the germline V gene, CDR1 is SGHNT and CDR2 is YENEEA. Trimming cost V 5 bases and J 0 bases, with 11 bases left between them. This CDR3 spans 15 amino acids.

The rearrangement joins TRBV5-4 to TRBJ2-1; 9 bases map to TRBD1. J gave up 5 bases and V 10 bases, and 10 bases lay outside the gene matches. Germline CDR1 is SGHNT and CDR2 is YYREEE (reference sequence). The CDR3 contains 14 residues. The CDR3 protein is CAGLDRGTNNEQFF. As DNA, the CDR3 is TGTGCCGGCCTCGACAGGGGGACAAACAATGAGCAGTTCTTC.

V and J are TRBV10-3 and TRBJ2-1, with no clear D. Trimming stripped 3 bases from V and 6 bases from J, with 15 bases between. In germline, CDR1 is ENHRY, CDR2 SYGVKD. The CDR3 covers 15 residues. The CDR3 sequence is CAISEPLGSRNEQFF. The CDR3 DNA follows: TGTGCCATCAGTGAACCTCTCGGCAGCCGCAATGAGCAGTTCTTC.

This chain joins TRBV19 and TRBJ1-2, with D tentatively TRBD1 (5 bases). Germline CDR1 reads LNHDA; CDR2 reads SQIVND (reference sequence). CDR3 size: 14 residues. V lost 5 bases, J lost 8 bases, and 18 bases lay in between. The CDR3 here is CASSPSVSGTGYTF. CDR3 coding DNA: TGTGCCAGTAGTCCGTCGGTCTCGGGGACGGGCTACACCTTC.

This chain joins TRBV20-1 and TRBJ1-5; D remains ambiguous. V lost 8 bases to trimming and J lost 7 bases, with 6 bases between them. Germline V gene lookup returns CDR1 DFQATT and CDR2 SNEGSKA (reference sequence). The CDR3 is 9 residues long. The CDR3 loop is CSLGQPQHF. CDR3 nucleotides: TGCAGTCTTGGCCAGCCCCAGCATTTT.

CDR3 DNA: TGCGCCAGCAGTTCAGGGGGTCATAGCACAGATACGCAGTATTTT. It specifies CASSSGGHSTDTQYF. The rearrangement links TRBV5-1 to TRBJ2-3; 7 nucleotides line up with TRBD1. The germline gives CDR1 SGHRS, CDR2 YFSETQ. The CDR3 loop spans 15 amino acids. J was trimmed by 0 bases and V by 5 bases; bases with no gene match: 6.

V and J are TRBV29-1 and TRBJ2-5; 7 positions agree with TRBD1. V shed 6 bases, J shed 5 bases, and the junction held 9 bases outside the gene matches. The CDR3 extends over 13 amino acids. Germline CDR1 SQVTM, CDR2 ANQGSEA. This CDR3 is CSVIPGQSETQYF. DNA of the CDR3: TGCAGCGTGATTCCGGGACAGAGCGAGACCCAGTACTTC.

J is TRBJ1-4 and V is TRBV28; D is perhaps TRBD1 (5 bases). Trimming took off 6 bases at V and 5 bases at J, with 13 bases between the two ends. Germline V gene data show CDR1 as MDHEN and CDR2 as SYDVKM. This CDR3 contains 14 residues. DNA of the CDR3: TGTGCCAGCAGACCCGGGGGAGACAATGAAAAACTGTTTTTT. It translates to CASRPGGDNEKLFF. Together with reference TRBV28 and TRBJ1-4, the CDR3 gives the full variable domain: DVKVTQSSRYLVKRTGEKVFLECVQDMDHENMFWYRQDPGLGLRLIYFSYDVKMKEKGDIPEGYSVSREKKERFSLILESASTNQTSMYLCASRPGGDNEKLFFGSGTQLSVL.

This clone was seen more than once but under ten times. This chain joins TRBV10-3 and TRBJ2-7; D not resolved. Germline CDR1 is ENHRY and CDR2 is SYGVKD. V lost 8 bases, J lost 5 bases, and 10 bases lay in between. The CDR3 is made up of 11 amino acids. CDR3 region: CAIAAVDEQYF. The CDR3, as DNA: TGTGCCATCGCGGCGGTTGACGAGCAGTACTTC.

Remarks on this clone: The sample contains more than one DNA sequence encoding this CDR3. The chain links TRBV7-2 to TRBJ2-3; tentatively, D is TRBD1 (6 bases). Deletions cut 3 bases from V and 2 bases from J, with 9 bases between. Germline loops: CDR1 SGHTA, CDR2 FQGNSA. The CDR3 is 14 amino acids. The CDR3: CASSLQGSTDTQYF. The CDR3 nucleotides read TGTGCCAGCAGCTTGCAGGGGTCCACAGATACGCAGTATTTT.

The rearrangement joins TRBV28 to TRBJ1-5; maybe TRBD1 (6 bases). Per the germline V gene, CDR1 is MDHEN and CDR2 is SYDVKM. Trimming left V 3 bases short and J 3 bases short, with 9 bases between. This CDR3 has 14 residues. The CDR3 is CASSLAGDNQPQHF. CDR3 bases: TGTGCCAGCAGTTTGGCAGGGGACAATCAGCCCCAGCATTTT.

The J gene is TRBJ1-2, the V gene TRBV30; D not resolved. Between the trimmed V and J ends, which lost 5 bases and 0 bases, there was a span of 13 bases. From germline, CDR1 is GTSNPN and CDR2 SVGIG (reference sequence). The CDR3 is 14 amino acids. This CDR3 reads CAWFPSTANYGYTF. CDR3 DNA: TGTGCCTGGTTCCCCTCGACGGCTAACTATGGCTACACCTTC.

This clone was counted a few times. This chain uses TRBV2 with TRBJ1-2, with no clear D. The CDR3 loop spans 14 amino acids. CDR1 SNHLY and CDR2 FYNNEI come from the germline V gene. V lost 6 bases to trimming and J lost 2 bases, with 13 bases between them. CDR3 sequence reads: CASRGTVTNYGYTF. The CDR3 coding sequence is TGTGCCAGCAGGGGAACTGTCACCAACTATGGCTACACCTTC.

V and J are TRBV30 and TRBJ1-4, with D uncertain. Trimming stripped 1 base from V and 4 bases from J, with 10 bases between. CDR3 length: 14 amino acids. Germline V lookup: CDR1 GTSNPN, CDR2 SVGIG (reference sequence). CDR3 in amino acids: CAWSASSHNEKLFF. Written as DNA, the CDR3 is TGTGCCTGGAGTGCGTCCAGCCATAATGAAAAACTGTTTTTT.

About this clone itself: Germline is not matched at one junction end, which may reflect a read error. The chain has TRBV7-2 and TRBJ2-1; 9 nucleotides line up with TRBD2. Germline V gene sequence: CDR1 SGHTA, CDR2 FQGNSA. The CDR3 runs to 14 residues. CDR3 DNA sequence: TGTGCCAGCAGCGTAGCGGGAGCCTACAATGAGCAGTTCTTC. Translating it yields CASSVAGAYNEQFF.

The chain links TRBV5-1 to TRBJ1-1; 10 bases align to TRBD1. This CDR3 comprises 15 residues. J lost 2 bases, V lost 4 bases, and 5 bases had no gene match. Germline lookup yields CDR1 SGHRS and CDR2 YFSETQ. CDR3 amino acids: CASSRRQGANTEAFF. The CDR3 region has the DNA TGCGCCAGCAGCAGGAGACAGGGGGCCAACACTGAAGCTTTCTTT. Together with reference TRBV5-1 and TRBJ1-1, the CDR3 gives the full variable domain: KAGVTQTPRYLIKTRGQQVTLSCSPISGHRSVSWYQQTPGQGLQFLFEYFSETQRNKGNFPGRFSGRQFSNSRSEMNVSTLELGDSALYLCASSRRQGANTEAFFGQGTRLTVV.

This clone was counted only a few times. The chain is built from TRBV6-1 and TRBJ2-1; perhaps TRBD2 as D (5 bases). This CDR3 comprises 12 residues. Germline CDR1 MNHNS, CDR2 SASEGT. Trimming cost V 7 bases and J 12 bases, with 16 bases left between them. As DNA, the CDR3 is TGTGCCAGCAAATCTGACGCCGGGGTGCAGTTCTTC. This gives the protein CASKSDAGVQFF.

The chain joins TRBV11-2 to TRBJ2-1, with 7 bases lining up with TRBD1. There are 13 residues in the CDR3. Looked up from germline, CDR1 is SGHAT and CDR2 is FQNNGV. Trimming at V came to 1 base and at J to 13 bases, leaving 7 bases not matched to a gene. The CDR3 DNA reads as TGTGCCAGCAGCTTAGCTGGGACAGACACTCAGTTCTTC. As protein: CASSLAGTDTQFF.

This chain joins TRBV19 and TRBJ1-1; TRBD1 matches 9 bases. Trimming cost V 7 bases and J 10 bases; bases outside gene matches: 13. This CDR3 contains 14 residues. Germline CDR1 reads LNHDA; CDR2 reads SQIVND (reference sequence). The CDR3: CASTDTGTGRLAFF. In DNA, the CDR3 is TGTGCCAGTACAGATACCGGGACAGGGAGGTTAGCTTTCTTT. Using reference TRBV19 and TRBJ1-1 for the parts outside the CDR3, the full variable domain is DGGITQSPKYLFRKEGQNVTLSCEQNLNHDAMYWYRQDPGQGLRLIYYSQIVNDFQKGDIAEGYSVSREKKESFPLTVTSAQKNPTAFYLCASTDTGTGRLAFFGQGTRLTVV.

This clone appeared once. V usage is TRBV5-1 and J usage is TRBJ2-1; 12 bases map to TRBD2. CDR3 size: 16 residues. Trimming cost V 4 bases and J 4 bases; bases outside gene matches: 6. Germline CDR1 is SGHRS and CDR2 is YFSETQ. The CDR3 reads CASSETSGSLYNEQFF. The CDR3 DNA reads TGCGCCAGCAGCGAGACTAGCGGGAGCCTTTACAATGAGCAGTTCTTC.